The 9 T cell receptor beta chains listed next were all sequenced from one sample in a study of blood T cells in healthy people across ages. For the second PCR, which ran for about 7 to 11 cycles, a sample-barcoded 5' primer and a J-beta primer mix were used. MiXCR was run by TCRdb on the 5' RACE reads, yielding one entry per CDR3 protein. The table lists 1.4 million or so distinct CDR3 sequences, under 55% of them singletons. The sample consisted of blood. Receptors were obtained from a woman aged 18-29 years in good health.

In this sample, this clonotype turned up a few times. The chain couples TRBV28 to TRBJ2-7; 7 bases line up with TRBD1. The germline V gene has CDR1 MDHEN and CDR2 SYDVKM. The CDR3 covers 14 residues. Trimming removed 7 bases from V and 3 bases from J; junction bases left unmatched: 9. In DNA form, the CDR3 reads TGTGCCAGCAACTTCGGGACAGCTGACTACGAGCAGTACTTC. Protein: CASNFGTADYEQYF.

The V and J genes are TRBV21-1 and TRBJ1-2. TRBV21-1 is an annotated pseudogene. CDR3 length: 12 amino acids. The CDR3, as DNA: TGTGCCAGCAGCAAAGCCGGGGATGGCTACACCTTC. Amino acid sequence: CASSKAGDGYTF.

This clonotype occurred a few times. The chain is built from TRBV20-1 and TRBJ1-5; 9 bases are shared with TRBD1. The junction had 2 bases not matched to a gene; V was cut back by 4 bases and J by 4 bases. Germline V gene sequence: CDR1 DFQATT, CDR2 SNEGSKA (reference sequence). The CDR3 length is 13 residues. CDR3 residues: CSANRGPNQPQHF. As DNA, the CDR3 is TGCAGTGCTAACAGGGGGCCTAATCAGCCCCAGCATTTT.

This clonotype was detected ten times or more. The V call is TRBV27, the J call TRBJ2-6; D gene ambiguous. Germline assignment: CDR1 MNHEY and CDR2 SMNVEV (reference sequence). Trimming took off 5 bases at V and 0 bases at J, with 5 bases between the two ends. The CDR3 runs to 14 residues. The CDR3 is CASSTNSGANVLTF. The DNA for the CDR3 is TGTGCCAGCAGTACCAACTCTGGGGCCAACGTCCTGACTTTC.

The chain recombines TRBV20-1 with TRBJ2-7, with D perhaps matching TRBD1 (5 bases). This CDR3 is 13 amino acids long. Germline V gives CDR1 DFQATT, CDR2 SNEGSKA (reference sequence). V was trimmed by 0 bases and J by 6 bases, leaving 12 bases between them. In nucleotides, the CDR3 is TGCAGTGCTAGAGACAGGGTCGCTCTCGAGCAGTACTTC. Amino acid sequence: CSARDRVALEQYF.

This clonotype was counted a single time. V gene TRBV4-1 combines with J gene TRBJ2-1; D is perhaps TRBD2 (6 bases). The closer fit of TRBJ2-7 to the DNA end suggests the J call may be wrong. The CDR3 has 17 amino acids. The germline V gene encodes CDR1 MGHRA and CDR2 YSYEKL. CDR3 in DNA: TGCGCCAGCAGCCAAGTAAGGGACTTTCGCTCCTACAATGAGCAGTACTTC. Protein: CASSQVRDFRSYNEQYF.

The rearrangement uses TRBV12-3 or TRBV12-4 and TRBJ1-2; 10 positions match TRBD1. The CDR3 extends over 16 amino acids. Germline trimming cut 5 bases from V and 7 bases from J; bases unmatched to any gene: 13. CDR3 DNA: TGTGCCAGCAGTCCCGGGACAGGGGCCGTGCGATCTGGCTACACCTTC. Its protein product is CASSPGTGAVRSGYTF.

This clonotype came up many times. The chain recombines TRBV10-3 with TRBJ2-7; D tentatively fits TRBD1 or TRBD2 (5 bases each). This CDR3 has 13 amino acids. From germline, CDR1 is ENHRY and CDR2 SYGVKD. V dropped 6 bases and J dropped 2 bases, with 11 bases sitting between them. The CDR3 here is CAIRGEPTYEQYF. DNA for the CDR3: TGTGCCATCAGAGGGGAGCCAACCTACGAGCAGTACTTC.

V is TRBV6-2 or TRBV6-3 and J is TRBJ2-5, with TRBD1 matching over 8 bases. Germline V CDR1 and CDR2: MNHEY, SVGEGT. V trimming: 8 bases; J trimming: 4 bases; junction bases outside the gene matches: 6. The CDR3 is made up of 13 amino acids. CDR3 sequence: CASGGQVRETQYF. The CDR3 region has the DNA TGTGCCAGCGGGGGACAGGTCCGAGAGACCCAGTACTTC.